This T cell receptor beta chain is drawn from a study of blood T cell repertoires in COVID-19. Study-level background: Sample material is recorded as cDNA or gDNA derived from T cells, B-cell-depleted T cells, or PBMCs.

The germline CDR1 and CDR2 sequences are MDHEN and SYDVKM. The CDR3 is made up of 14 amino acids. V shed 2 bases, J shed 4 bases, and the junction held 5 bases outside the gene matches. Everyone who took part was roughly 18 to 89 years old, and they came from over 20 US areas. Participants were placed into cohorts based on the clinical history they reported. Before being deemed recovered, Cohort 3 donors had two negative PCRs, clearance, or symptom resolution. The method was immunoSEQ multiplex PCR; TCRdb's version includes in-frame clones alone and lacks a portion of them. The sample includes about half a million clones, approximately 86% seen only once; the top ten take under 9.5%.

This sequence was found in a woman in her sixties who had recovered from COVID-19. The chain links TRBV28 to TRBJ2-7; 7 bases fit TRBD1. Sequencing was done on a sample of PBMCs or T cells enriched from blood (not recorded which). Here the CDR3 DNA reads TGTGCCAGCAGTTTAAGACAGGGTTTTTACGAGCAGTACGTC. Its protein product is CASSLRQGFYEQYV.